Detailed here is one T cell receptor (beta chain). The CDR3 has 12 residues. Trimming pared 5 bases from V and 4 bases from J, leaving 11 bases between. Germline V gene data show CDR1 as DFQATT and CDR2 as SNEGSKA (reference sequence). Reverse transcription of roughly 0.45 to 1 ug RNA was carried out with random hexamers. TCR beta CDR3 was amplified by immunoSEQ multiplex PCR. This amplification extended across 54 Vbeta and 13 Jbeta segments. TCRdb analysed the immunoSEQ multiplex PCR reads with MiXCR anew, one entry per CDR3 protein. Among around 190,000 distinct CDR3 sequences, approximately 95% were seen once, and the ten largest hold 0.16%. The sample is drawn from a study of CD8 T cells in Susac syndrome. The authors carried out high-throughput sequencing of TCR beta. They applied it to CD8+ and CD4+ T cells obtained from blood. Purification of the CD8+ and CD4+ T cells relied on negative isolation, and TEMRA cells underwent FACS enrichment.

The source material was CD8+ T cells from PBMCs. This rearrangement joins TRBV20-1 to TRBJ1-1, with a weak D call TRBD1 (6 bases). The receptor was isolated from a human donor with multiple sclerosis. The CDR3 spells CSAGTRGTEAFF. The CDR3 nucleotides read TGCAGTGCTGGGACAAGGGGCACTGAAGCTTTCTTT.